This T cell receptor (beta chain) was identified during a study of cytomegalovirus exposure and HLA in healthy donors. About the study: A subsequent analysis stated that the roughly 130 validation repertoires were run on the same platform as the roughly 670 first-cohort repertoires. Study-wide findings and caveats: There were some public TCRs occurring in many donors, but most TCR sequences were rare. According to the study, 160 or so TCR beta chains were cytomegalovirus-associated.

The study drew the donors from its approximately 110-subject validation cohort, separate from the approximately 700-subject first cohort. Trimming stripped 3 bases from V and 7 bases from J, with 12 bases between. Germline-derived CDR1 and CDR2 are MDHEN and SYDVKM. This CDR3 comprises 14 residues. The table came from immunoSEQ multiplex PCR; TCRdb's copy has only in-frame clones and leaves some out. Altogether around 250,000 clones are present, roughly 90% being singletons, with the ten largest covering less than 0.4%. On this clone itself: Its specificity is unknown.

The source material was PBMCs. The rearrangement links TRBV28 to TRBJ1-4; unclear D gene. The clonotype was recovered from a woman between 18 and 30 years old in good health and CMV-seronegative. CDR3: CASSLGTEGEKLFF. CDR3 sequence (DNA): TGTGCCAGCAGTTTGGGCACTGAGGGTGAAAAACTGTTTTTT. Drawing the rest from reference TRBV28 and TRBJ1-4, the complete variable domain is DVKVTQSSRYLVKRTGEKVFLECVQDMDHENMFWYRQDPGLGLRLIYFSYDVKMKEKGDIPEGYSVSREKKERFSLILESASTNQTSMYLCASSLGTEGEKLFFGSGTQLSVL.